This TCR beta chain stems from a study of blood T cell repertoires in COVID-19. Study context: Samples came from the United States, Italy and Spain, spanning acute and convalescent COVID-19. PBMCs, B-cell-depleted T cells, or T cells provided the cDNA or gDNA that made up the material.

Original processing notes: Amplified reference gene primers provided the basis for estimating nucleated cell counts. The assay was immunoSEQ multiplex PCR, and TCRdb's table has in-frame clones only and misses some. The D gene and trimming were derived from the DNA, and the V and J assignments and clone size from that table. Seen here are 250,000 or so clones, roughly 89% observed once, and the top ten hold 4% to 5%. J was trimmed by 2 bases and V by 4 bases; bases with no gene match: 4. Looked up from germline, CDR1 is WSHSY and CDR2 is SAAADI. This CDR3 is 15 amino acids long. This rearrangement joins TRBV10-2 to TRBJ1-3; TRBD1 aligns across 8 bases. Sequencing was carried out using peripheral blood. This receptor was identified in a woman in her forties who had recovered from COVID-19. The CDR3 DNA follows: TGCGCCAGCAGTGTCCCGGACAGGGCTGGAAACACCATATATTTT. Translated, it gives CASSVPDRAGNTIYF.